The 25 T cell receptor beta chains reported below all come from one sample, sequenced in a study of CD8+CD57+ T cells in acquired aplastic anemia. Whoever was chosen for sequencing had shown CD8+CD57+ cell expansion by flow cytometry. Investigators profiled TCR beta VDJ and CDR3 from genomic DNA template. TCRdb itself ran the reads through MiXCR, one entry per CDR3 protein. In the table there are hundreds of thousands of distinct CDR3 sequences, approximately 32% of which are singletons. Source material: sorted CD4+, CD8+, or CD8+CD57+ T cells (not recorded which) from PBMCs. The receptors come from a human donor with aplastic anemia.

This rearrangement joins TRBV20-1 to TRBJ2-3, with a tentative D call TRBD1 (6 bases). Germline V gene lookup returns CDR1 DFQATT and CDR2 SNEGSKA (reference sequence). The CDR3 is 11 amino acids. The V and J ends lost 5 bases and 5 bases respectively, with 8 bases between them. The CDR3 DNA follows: TGCAGTGCTTCCAGGGGAGATACGCAGTATTTT. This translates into CSASRGDTQYF.

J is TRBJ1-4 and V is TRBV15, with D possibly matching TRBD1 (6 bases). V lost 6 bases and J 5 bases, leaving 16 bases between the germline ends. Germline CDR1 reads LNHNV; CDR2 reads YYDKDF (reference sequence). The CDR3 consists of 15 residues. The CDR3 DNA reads TGTGCCACCAGGGGAGGACAGCGGACCAATGAAAAACTGTTTTTT. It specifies CATRGGQRTNEKLFF.

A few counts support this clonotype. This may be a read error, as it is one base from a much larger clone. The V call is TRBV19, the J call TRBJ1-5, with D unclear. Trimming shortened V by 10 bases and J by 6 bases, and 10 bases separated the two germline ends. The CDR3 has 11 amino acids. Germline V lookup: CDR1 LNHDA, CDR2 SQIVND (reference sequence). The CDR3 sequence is CATPKSQPQHF. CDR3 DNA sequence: TGTGCCACCCCTAAGAGTCAGCCCCAGCATTTT.

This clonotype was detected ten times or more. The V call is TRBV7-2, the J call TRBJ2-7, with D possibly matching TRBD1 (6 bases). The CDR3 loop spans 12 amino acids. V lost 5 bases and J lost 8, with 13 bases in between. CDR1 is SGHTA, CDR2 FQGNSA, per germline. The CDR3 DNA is TGTGCCAGCAGCCAGGGGACGGACAAGCAGTACTTC. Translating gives CASSQGTDKQYF.

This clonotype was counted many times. The CDR3 nucleotides are TGTGCCAGCAGATCGAGGACCGATGGAGGAAACGAGCAGTACTTC. This sequence encodes CASRSRTDGGNEQYF. The chain employs TRBV7-2 and TRBJ2-7; weak D call: TRBD2 (5 bases). CDR1 is SGHTA, CDR2 FQGNSA, per germline. This CDR3 region has 15 residues. The V and J ends lost 6 bases and 5 bases respectively, with 20 bases between them. The full variable domain, completed using reference TRBV7-2 and TRBJ2-7, is GAGVSQSPSNKVTEKGKDVELRCDPISGHTALYWYRQSLGQGLEFLIYFQGNSAPDKSGLPSDRFSAERTGGSVSTLTIQRTQQEDSAVYLCASRSRTDGGNEQYFGPGTRLTVT.

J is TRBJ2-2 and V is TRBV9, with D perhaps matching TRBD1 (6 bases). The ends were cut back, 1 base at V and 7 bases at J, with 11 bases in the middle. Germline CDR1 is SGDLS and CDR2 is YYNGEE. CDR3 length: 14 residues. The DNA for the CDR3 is TGTGCCAGCAGCGTACTACAGGGTGGCGGGGAGCTGTTTTTT. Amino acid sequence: CASSVLQGGGELFF.

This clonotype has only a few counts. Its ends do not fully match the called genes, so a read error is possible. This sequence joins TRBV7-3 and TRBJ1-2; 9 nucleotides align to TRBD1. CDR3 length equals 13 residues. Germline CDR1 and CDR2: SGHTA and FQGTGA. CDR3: CANSPGQGYGYTF. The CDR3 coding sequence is TGTGCCAACAGCCCGGGACAGGGTTATGGCTACACCTTC.

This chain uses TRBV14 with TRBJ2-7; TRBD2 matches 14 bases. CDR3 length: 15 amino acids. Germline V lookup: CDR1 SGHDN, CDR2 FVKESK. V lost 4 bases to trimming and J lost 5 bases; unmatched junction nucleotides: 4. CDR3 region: CASSLGLAGGDEQYF. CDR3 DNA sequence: TGTGCCAGCAGCCTCGGACTAGCGGGAGGTGACGAGCAGTACTTC.

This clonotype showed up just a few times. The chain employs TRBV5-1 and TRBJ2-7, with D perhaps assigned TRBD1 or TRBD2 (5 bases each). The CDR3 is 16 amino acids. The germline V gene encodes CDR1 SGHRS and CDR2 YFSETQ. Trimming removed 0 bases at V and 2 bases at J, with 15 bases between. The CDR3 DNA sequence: TGCGCCAGCAGCTTGGCGGGACGGACGGAACCCTACGAGCAGTACTTC. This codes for CASSLAGRTEPYEQYF.

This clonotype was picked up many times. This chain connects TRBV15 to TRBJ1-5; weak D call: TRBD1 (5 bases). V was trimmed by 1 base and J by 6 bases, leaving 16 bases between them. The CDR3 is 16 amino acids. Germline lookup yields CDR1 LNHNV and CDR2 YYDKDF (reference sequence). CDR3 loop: CATSRVVAGMGQPQHF. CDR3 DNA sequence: TGTGCCACCAGCAGAGTGGTGGCAGGGATGGGTCAGCCCCAGCATTTT.

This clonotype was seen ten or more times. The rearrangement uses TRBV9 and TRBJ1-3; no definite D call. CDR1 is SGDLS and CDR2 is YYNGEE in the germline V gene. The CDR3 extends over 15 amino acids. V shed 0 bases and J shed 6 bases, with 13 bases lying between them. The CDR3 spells CASSVDAVLINTIYF. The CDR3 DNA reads TGTGCCAGCAGCGTAGATGCGGTGCTGATAAACACCATATATTTT.

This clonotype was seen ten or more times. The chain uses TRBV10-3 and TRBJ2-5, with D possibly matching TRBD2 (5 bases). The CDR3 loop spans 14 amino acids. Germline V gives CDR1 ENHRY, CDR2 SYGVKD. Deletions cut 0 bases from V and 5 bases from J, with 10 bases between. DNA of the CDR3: TGTGCCATCAGTGAGTCGGCGGGTCGGGAGACCCAGTACTTC. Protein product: CAISESAGRETQYF.

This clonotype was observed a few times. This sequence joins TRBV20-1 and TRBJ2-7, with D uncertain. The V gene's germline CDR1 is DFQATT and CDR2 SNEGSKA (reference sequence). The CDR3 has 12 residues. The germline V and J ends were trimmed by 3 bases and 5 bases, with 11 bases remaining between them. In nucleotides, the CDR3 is TGCAGTGCTAGGGACGAGCCCCACGAGCAGTACGTC. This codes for CSARDEPHEQYV.

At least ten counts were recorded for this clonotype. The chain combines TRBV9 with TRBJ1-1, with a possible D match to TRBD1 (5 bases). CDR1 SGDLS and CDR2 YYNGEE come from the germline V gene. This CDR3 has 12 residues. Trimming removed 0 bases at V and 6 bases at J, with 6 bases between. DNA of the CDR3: TGTGCCAGCAGCGTAGGGGGCTCTGAAGCTTTCTTT. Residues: CASSVGGSEAFF.

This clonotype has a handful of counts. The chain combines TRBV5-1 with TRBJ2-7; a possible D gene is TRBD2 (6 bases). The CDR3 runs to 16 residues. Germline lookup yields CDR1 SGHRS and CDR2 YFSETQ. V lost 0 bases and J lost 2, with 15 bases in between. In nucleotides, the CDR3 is TGCGCCAGCAGCTTGGGAGACGGGCGGGATACCTACGAGCAGTACTTC. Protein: CASSLGDGRDTYEQYF.

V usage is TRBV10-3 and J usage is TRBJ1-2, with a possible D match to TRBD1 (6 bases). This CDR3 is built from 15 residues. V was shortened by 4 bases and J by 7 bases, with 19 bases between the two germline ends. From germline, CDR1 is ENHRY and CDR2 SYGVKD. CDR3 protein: CAISGGHGTIGGYTF. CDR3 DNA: TGTGCCATCAGTGGGGGACACGGGACAATTGGTGGCTACACCTTC.

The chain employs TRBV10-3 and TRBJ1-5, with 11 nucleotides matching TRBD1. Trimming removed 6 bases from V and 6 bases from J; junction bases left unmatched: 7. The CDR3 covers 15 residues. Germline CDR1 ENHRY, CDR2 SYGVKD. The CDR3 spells CAIRRDRGSAQPQHF. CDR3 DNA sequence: TGTGCCATCAGGAGGGACAGGGGGTCGGCTCAGCCCCAGCATTTT.

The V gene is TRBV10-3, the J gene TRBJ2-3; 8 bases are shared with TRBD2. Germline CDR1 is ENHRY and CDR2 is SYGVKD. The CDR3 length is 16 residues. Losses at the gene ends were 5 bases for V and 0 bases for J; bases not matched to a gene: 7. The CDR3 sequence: CAISHPTSGSTDTQYF. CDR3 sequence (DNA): TGTGCCATCAGTCACCCAACTAGCGGCAGCACAGATACGCAGTATTTT.

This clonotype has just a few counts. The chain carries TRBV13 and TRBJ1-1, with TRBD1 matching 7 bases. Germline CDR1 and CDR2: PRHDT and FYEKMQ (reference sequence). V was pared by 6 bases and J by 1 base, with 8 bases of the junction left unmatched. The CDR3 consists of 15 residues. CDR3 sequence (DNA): TGTGCCAGCAGTTTGGAGAGGGGGCAGAACACTGAAGCTTTCTTT. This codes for CASSLERGQNTEAFF.

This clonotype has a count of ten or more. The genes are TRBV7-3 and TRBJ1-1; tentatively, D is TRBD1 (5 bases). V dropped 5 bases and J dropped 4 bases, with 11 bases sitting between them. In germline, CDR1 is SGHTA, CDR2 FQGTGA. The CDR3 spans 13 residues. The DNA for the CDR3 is TGTGCCAGCAGCCCCTCAGGGTCCACTGAAGCTTTCTTT. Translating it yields CASSPSGSTEAFF.

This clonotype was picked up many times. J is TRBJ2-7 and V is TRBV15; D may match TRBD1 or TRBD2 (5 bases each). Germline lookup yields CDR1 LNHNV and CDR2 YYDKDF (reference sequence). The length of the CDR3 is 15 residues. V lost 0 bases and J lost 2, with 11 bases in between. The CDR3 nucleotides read TGTGCCACCAGCAGAGATGGGACGGGCACCTACGAGCAGTACTTC. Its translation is CATSRDGTGTYEQYF.

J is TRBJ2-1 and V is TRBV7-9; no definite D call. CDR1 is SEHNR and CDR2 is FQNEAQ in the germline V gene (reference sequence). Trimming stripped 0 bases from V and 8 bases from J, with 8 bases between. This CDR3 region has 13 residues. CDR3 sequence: CASSLAGYDEQFF. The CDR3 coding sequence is TGTGCCAGCAGCTTAGCCGGGTACGATGAGCAGTTCTTC.

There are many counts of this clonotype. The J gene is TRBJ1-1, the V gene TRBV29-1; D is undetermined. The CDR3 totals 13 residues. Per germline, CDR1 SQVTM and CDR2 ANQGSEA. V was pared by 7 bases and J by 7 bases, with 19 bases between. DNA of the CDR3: TGCAGCGCCCAAATTAGGGTGGACCTTGAAGCTTTCTTT. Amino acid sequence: CSAQIRVDLEAFF.

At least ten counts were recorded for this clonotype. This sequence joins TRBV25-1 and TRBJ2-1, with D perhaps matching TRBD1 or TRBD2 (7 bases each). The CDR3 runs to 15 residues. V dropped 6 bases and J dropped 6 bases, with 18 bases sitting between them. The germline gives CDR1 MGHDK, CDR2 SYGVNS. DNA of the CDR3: TGTGCCAGCAGCAGAGCGGGGACAGCCAGCAATGAGCAGTTCTTC. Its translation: CASSRAGTASNEQFF.

The CDR3 bases are TGTGCCACCAGCAGGGGTAAAGGAGCGGGAGGCAAGCAGTACTTC. Its translation is CATSRGKGAGGKQYF. The chain carries TRBV15 and TRBJ2-7; 9 bases are shared with TRBD2. V lost 3 bases to trimming and J lost 8 bases; unmatched junction nucleotides: 11. The CDR3 has 15 amino acids. The germline V gene encodes CDR1 LNHNV and CDR2 YYDKDF (reference sequence).